The clone carrying this TCR beta chain showed up just once. How the authors handled the data: Scientists estimated how many nucleated cells there were by amplifying reference gene primers. Sequencing was performed with immunoSEQ multiplex PCR; in TCRdb, only in-frame clones are kept and a portion is missing. That table supplies the V and J calls and clone size; D and trimming were determined from the DNA. Seen here are about 210,000 clones, 75% to 85% observed once, and the top ten hold 9.5% to 15%. This record belongs to a study of blood T cell repertoires in COVID-19. Study at large: Material from acute and convalescent COVID-19 was sourced from the United States, Italy and Spain. In each case, the material was cDNA or gDNA derived from T cells, B-cell-depleted T cells, or PBMCs.

V was trimmed by 11 bases and J by 5 bases, leaving 21 bases between them. The CDR3 sequence is 14 residues long. Germline CDR1 is SGHVS and CDR2 is FQNEAQ. The chain recombines TRBV7-8 with TRBJ2-5, with a possible D match to TRBD1 (6 bases). The TCR sequence derives from a human donor in a cohort sampled during active COVID-19. Source material: peripheral blood. Here the CDR3 DNA reads TGTGCCTCTTCCCAGGGAAGGGGGACGGAGACCCAGTACTTC. Its protein product is CASSQGRGTETQYF.